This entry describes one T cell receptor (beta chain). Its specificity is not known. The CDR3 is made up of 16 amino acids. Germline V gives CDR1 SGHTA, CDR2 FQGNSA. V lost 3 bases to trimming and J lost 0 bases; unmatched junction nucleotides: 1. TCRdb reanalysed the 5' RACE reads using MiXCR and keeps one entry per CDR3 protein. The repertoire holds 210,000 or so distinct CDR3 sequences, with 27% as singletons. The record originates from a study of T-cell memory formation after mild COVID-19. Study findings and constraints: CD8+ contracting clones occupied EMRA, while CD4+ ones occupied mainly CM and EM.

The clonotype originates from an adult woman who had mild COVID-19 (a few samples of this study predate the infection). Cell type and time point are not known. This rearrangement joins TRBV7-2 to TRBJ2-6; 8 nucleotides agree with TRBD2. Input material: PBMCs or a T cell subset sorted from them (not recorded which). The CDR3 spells CASSFGGASGANVLTF. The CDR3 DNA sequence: TGTGCCAGCAGCTTCGGGGGGGCCTCTGGGGCCAACGTCCTGACTTTC.